Sequencing of this TCR beta chain was carried out in a study of blood T cell repertoires in COVID-19. This clone has a handful of counts. In the source study's methods: Amplification of reference gene primers provided the estimated nucleated cell counts. Repertoires were generated with immunoSEQ multiplex PCR, while TCRdb's copy carries only in-frame clones and drops some. V and J calls and clone size are copied from that table; D and trimming were computed from the DNA. This table holds around 200,000 clones, about 87% found once. V shed 3 bases and J shed 2 bases, with 11 bases lying between them. Germline V CDR1 and CDR2: SGHNT, YYREEE (reference sequence). The CDR3 contains 14 residues. Each participant's cohort was designated according to participant-reported clinical history.

Specimen: PBMCs or T cells enriched from blood (not recorded which). The sequence derives from a man aged 30 to 39 who had recovered from COVID-19. This chain uses TRBV5-4 with TRBJ1-1; possibly TRBD1 for D (6 bases). CDR3 bases: TGTGCCAGCAGCTCAGGGGAGGGCAACACTGAAGCTTTCTTT. This gives the protein CASSSGEGNTEAFF. The whole variable domain, remainder taken from reference TRBV5-4 and TRBJ1-1, is ETGVTQSPTHLIKTRGQQVTLRCSSQSGHNTVSWYQQALGQGPQFIFQYYREEENGRGNFPPRFSGLQFPNYSSELNVNALELDDSALYLCASSSGEGNTEAFFGQGTRLTVV.